These 25 T cell receptor beta chains came from one sample sequenced in a study of blood T cell repertoires in COVID-19. Produced via immunoSEQ multiplex PCR; TCRdb's table is partial and in-frame only. This repertoire shows tens of thousands of clones, roughly nine tenths found once; its top ten account for roughly 1.3%. The source material was peripheral blood. The receptors were gathered from a man between 60 and 75 years old with acute or convalescent COVID-19.

In its sample, this clone was seen a few times. The rearrangement joins TRBV6-5 to TRBJ1-2, with 9 positions matching TRBD1. CDR3 length equals 15 residues. V was clipped by 2 bases and J by 1 base; unmatched bases: 2. Germline CDR1 and CDR2: MNHEY and SVGAGI. Here the CDR3 DNA reads TGTGCCAGCAGTTACGGGGACAGGGTTAACTATGGCTACACCTTC. Amino acids: CASSYGDRVNYGYTF.

This clone was recorded once. The chain links TRBV3-1 (or the pseudogene TRBV3-2) to TRBJ2-5, with D tentatively TRBD2 (6 bases). The CDR3 contains 15 residues. Germline CDR1 reads LGHDT; CDR2 reads YNNKEL (reference sequence). Trimming removed 4 bases from V and 5 bases from J, with 17 bases in between. The CDR3 region has the DNA TGTGCCAGCAGCCTCCGGGACCTCAGCGGGGAGACCCAGTACTTC. Translating it yields CASSLRDLSGETQYF.

The chain uses TRBV7-2 and TRBJ1-5; no clear D. The CDR3 runs to 13 residues. Germline CDR1 is SGHTA and CDR2 is FQGNSA. The ends were cut back, 5 bases at V and 3 bases at J, with 8 bases in the middle. The CDR3 protein is CASSPWANQPQHF. The CDR3 region has the DNA TGTGCCAGCAGCCCCTGGGCCAATCAGCCCCAGCATTTT.

V is TRBV29-1 and J is TRBJ1-1; D call uncertain. The CDR3 extends over 12 amino acids. Trimming left V 3 bases short and J 2 bases short, with 7 bases between. Germline V CDR1 and CDR2: SQVTM, ANQGSEA. CDR3 loop: CSVDAGNTEAFF. CDR3 coding DNA: TGCAGCGTTGACGCAGGCAACACTGAAGCTTTCTTT. The variable domain in full, completed from reference TRBV29-1 and TRBJ1-1, reads SAVISQKPSRDICQRGTSLTIQCQVDSQVTMMFWYRQQPGQSLTLIATANQGSEATYESGFVIDKFPISRPNLTFSTLTVSNMSPEDSSIYLCSVDAGNTEAFFGQGTRLTVV.

This rearrangement joins TRBV3-1 (or the pseudogene TRBV3-2) to TRBJ1-4, with D perhaps TRBD1 (6 bases). The length of the CDR3 is 15 residues. Germline CDR1 reads LGHDT; CDR2 reads YNNKEL (reference sequence). V was shortened by 3 bases and J by 7 bases, with 15 bases between the two germline ends. Written as DNA, the CDR3 is TGTGCCAGCAGCCAGGGGCTCGGGACACTTGAAAAACTGTTTTTT. This sequence encodes CASSQGLGTLEKLFF.

The chain carries TRBV10-2 and TRBJ1-1; D call uncertain. Germline assignment: CDR1 WSHSY and CDR2 SAAADI. The CDR3 has 13 amino acids. V was pared by 2 bases and J by 0 bases, with 4 bases between. The CDR3 coding sequence is TGCGCCAGCAGTGAGCAGTTGAACACTGAAGCTTTCTTT. Protein: CASSEQLNTEAFF.

The chain employs TRBV10-3 and TRBJ1-4; 9 nucleotides agree with TRBD1. Germline lookup yields CDR1 ENHRY and CDR2 SYGVKD. The trim removed 6 bases at V and 7 bases at J, leaving 6 bases unmatched. This CDR3 region has 14 residues. The CDR3 region is CAIRPGQGTEKLFF. CDR3 in DNA: TGTGCCATCAGACCGGGACAGGGCACTGAAAAACTGTTTTTT.

The V call is TRBV5-1, the J call TRBJ2-3; 13 nucleotides align to TRBD2. CDR1 and CDR2 (germline): SGHRS, YFSETQ. The CDR3 is 16 amino acids. Trimming removed 3 bases from V and 7 bases from J; junction bases left unmatched: 8. The CDR3 DNA sequence: TGCGCCAGCAGCTCGGCACTAGCGGGGGGGTTAAATACGCAGTATTTT. It yields the protein CASSSALAGGLNTQYF.

The V gene is TRBV7-2, the J gene TRBJ1-2; D not certain. The germline V gene encodes CDR1 SGHTA and CDR2 FQGNSA. This CDR3 has 12 amino acids. V was pared by 0 bases and J by 10 bases, with 9 bases between. The CDR3 nucleotides are TGTGCCAGCAGCTTAGCGCGGGAGGCCTACACCTTC. Protein product: CASSLAREAYTF.

This clone has just a few counts. This chain links TRBV19 with TRBJ1-6, with D tentatively TRBD1 (6 bases). V gave up 4 bases and J gave up 8 bases, with 15 bases separating them. The CDR3 length is 15 residues. Germline V gene sequence: CDR1 LNHDA, CDR2 SQIVND (reference sequence). The CDR3 loop reads CASSTSRGLDSPLHF. The DNA for the CDR3 is TGTGCCAGTAGTACGTCGAGGGGGTTGGATTCACCCCTCCACTTT.

This clone appeared a few times. The chain uses TRBV5-1 and TRBJ1-1; no clear D. The germline CDR1 and CDR2 sequences are SGHRS and YFSETQ. The CDR3 loop spans 14 amino acids. V gave up 4 bases and J gave up 2 bases, with 12 bases separating them. The CDR3 nucleotides are TGCGCCAGCAGCCCCTCGCAAAGCAACACTGAAGCTTTCTTT. It yields the protein CASSPSQSNTEAFF.

The chain carries TRBV10-3 and TRBJ2-1; TRBD1 matches at 8 bases. The trim removed 4 bases at V and 4 bases at J, leaving 12 bases unmatched. Germline loops: CDR1 ENHRY, CDR2 SYGVKD. The CDR3 runs 17 residues. The DNA for the CDR3 is TGTGCCATCAGTGTAATTGTCGGGACAGGACAATACAATGAGCAGTTCTTC. It encodes CAISVIVGTGQYNEQFF.

The chain uses TRBV6-5 and TRBJ1-2; D perhaps matches TRBD1 (5 bases). The CDR3 consists of 15 residues. Deletions cut 7 bases from V and 1 base from J, with 16 bases between. The germline V gene encodes CDR1 MNHEY and CDR2 SVGAGI. The CDR3: CASIQTGDLNYGYTF. CDR3 sequence (DNA): TGTGCCAGCATCCAAACGGGGGATCTTAACTATGGCTACACCTTC.

This clone was counted once. The rearrangement links TRBV10-2 to TRBJ1-2; D may be TRBD1 (5 bases). CDR1 is WSHSY, CDR2 SAAADI, per germline. This CDR3 is built from 15 residues. V lost 3 bases and J 0 bases, leaving 11 bases between the germline ends. CDR3 sequence (DNA): TGCGCCAGCAGTGAACGACAGAGCGCTAACTATGGCTACACCTTC. Translating gives CASSERQSANYGYTF.

The rearrangement links TRBV5-4 to TRBJ1-3; weak D call: TRBD1 (5 bases). V was pared by 0 bases and J by 2 bases, with 6 bases between. Germline loops: CDR1 SGHNT, CDR2 YYREEE (reference sequence). The CDR3 has 14 amino acids. The chain's CDR3 is CASSLGRAGNTIYF. CDR3 coding DNA: TGTGCCAGCAGCTTGGGCAGGGCTGGAAACACCATATATTTT.

The V and J genes are TRBV11-2 and TRBJ2-1; TRBD1 is a possible D gene (5 bases). The CDR3 runs to 17 residues. From germline, CDR1 is SGHAT and CDR2 FQNNGV. Deletions cut 3 bases from V and 4 bases from J, with 19 bases between. The CDR3 protein is CASSFRMLTEAYNEQFF. The CDR3 bases are TGTGCCAGCAGCTTTCGCATGTTGACAGAGGCTTACAATGAGCAGTTCTTC.

The J gene is TRBJ2-3, the V gene TRBV13; TRBD2 matches 10 bases. This CDR3 contains 15 residues. Trimming removed 4 bases from V and 0 bases from J; junction bases left unmatched: 1. Germline V gives CDR1 PRHDT, CDR2 FYEKMQ (reference sequence). In nucleotides, the CDR3 is TGTGCCAGCAGCTCGACTAGCGGGAGCACAGATACGCAGTATTTT. As protein: CASSSTSGSTDTQYF.

The chain has TRBV5-1 and TRBJ2-3; 8 nucleotides agree with TRBD1. V was pared by 0 bases and J by 3 bases, with 0 bases of the junction left unmatched. CDR3 length: 14 residues. Germline assignment: CDR1 SGHRS and CDR2 YFSETQ. CDR3 residues: CASSLDRGTDTQYF. The CDR3 nucleotides read TGCGCCAGCAGCTTGGACAGGGGGACAGATACGCAGTATTTT.

The chain links TRBV5-1 to TRBJ1-2, with TRBD1 as a possible D gene (5 bases). This CDR3 is built from 13 residues. Looked up from germline, CDR1 is SGHRS and CDR2 is YFSETQ. V was pared by 1 base and J by 8 bases, with 12 bases between. The CDR3 DNA reads as TGCGCCAGCAGCTTGTTGGCGGGGGAAGGCTACACCTTC. Translation gives CASSLLAGEGYTF.

CDR3 DNA: TGTGCCAGCAGTGAAGCGAGAGGAGCCAATGAGCAGTTCTTC. Translation gives CASSEARGANEQFF. The J gene is TRBJ2-1, the V gene TRBV2, with no clear D. The germline gives CDR1 SNHLY, CDR2 FYNNEI. Trimming shortened V by 0 bases and J by 6 bases, and 9 bases separated the two germline ends. There are 14 residues in the CDR3. The whole variable domain, filled in from reference TRBV2 and TRBJ2-1, reads EPEVTQTPSHQVTQMGQEVILRCVPISNHLYFYWYRQILGQKVEFLVSFYNNEISEKSEIFDDQFSVERPDGSNFTLKIRSTKLEDSAMYFCASSEARGANEQFFGPGTRLTVL.

V usage is TRBV5-6 and J usage is TRBJ2-2, with TRBD1 matching over 8 bases. Germline V gives CDR1 SGHDT, CDR2 YYEEEE. V trimming: 3 bases; J trimming: 4 bases; junction bases outside the gene matches: 2. The CDR3 extends over 14 amino acids. The CDR3 DNA reads TGTGCCAGCAGCTGGACAGGGTCCACCGGGGAGCTGTTTTTT. It yields the protein CASSWTGSTGELFF. Based on the CDR3 plus reference TRBV5-6 and TRBJ2-2, the full variable domain is DAGVTQSPTHLIKTRGQQVTLRCSPKSGHDTVSWYQQALGQGPQFIFQYYEEEERQRGNFPDRFSGHQFPNYSSELNVNALLLGDSALYLCASSWTGSTGELFFGEGSRLTVL.

This clone was seen only a few times. The rearrangement joins TRBV6-5 to TRBJ1-6; D perhaps matches TRBD1 (5 bases). The CDR3 has 15 residues. The V end lost 5 bases, the J end lost 12 bases, and 20 bases lay between the germline ends. Germline V gene lookup returns CDR1 MNHEY and CDR2 SVGAGI. CDR3 sequence: CASSRQGQGLLPLHF. The CDR3 nucleotides read TGTGCCAGCAGTCGGCAAGGGCAGGGTTTATTACCCCTCCACTTT.

The chain has TRBV11-2 and TRBJ2-1, with D perhaps TRBD1 (5 bases). Per the germline V gene, CDR1 is SGHAT and CDR2 is FQNNGV. V was shortened by 5 bases and J by 9 bases, with 11 bases between the two germline ends. This CDR3 is built from 12 residues. CDR3 protein: CASSPTDSEQFF. In nucleotides, the CDR3 is TGTGCCAGCAGCCCTACCGACAGTGAGCAGTTCTTC.

The V and J genes are TRBV5-6 and TRBJ2-1; maybe TRBD1 (5 bases). CDR3 length: 16 residues. CDR1 SGHDT and CDR2 YYEEEE come from the germline V gene. V dropped 0 bases and J dropped 4 bases, with 14 bases sitting between them. As DNA, the CDR3 is TGTGCCAGCAGCTTGGGACTCCTAGGGGTTTACAATGAGCAGTTCTTC. It specifies CASSLGLLGVYNEQFF.

To note about this clone: The sample carries other DNA sequences with the same CDR3. The genes are TRBV5-1 and TRBJ1-1; 8 bases match TRBD1. The CDR3 is made up of 15 amino acids. Germline trimming cut 0 bases from V and 1 base from J; bases unmatched to any gene: 2. The germline gives CDR1 SGHRS, CDR2 YFSETQ. CDR3 loop: CASSLGQGANTEAFF. In DNA form, the CDR3 reads TGCGCCAGCAGCTTGGGGCAGGGGGCGAACACTGAAGCTTTCTTT.